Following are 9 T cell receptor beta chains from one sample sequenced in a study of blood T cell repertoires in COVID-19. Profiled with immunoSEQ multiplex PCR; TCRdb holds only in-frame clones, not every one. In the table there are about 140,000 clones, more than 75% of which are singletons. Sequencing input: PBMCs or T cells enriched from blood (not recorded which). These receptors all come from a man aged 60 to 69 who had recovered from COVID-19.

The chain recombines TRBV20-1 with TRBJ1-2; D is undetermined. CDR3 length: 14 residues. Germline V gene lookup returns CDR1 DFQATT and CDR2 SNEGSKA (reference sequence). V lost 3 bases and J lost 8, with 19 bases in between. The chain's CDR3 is CSASWSDPVWGYTF. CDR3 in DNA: TGCAGTGCTAGTTGGAGCGATCCCGTTTGGGGCTACACCTTC.

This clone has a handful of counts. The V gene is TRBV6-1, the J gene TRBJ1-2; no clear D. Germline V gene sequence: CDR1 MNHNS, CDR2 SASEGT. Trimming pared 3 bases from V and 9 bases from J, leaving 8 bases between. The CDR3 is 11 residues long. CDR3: CASSDGISYTF. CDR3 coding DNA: TGTGCCAGCAGTGACGGGATAAGCTACACCTTC.

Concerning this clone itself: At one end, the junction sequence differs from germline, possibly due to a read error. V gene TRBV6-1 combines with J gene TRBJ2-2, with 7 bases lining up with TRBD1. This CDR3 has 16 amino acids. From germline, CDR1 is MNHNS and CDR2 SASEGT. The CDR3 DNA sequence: TGTGCCAGCAGAGAAGAGGGGGCGCAGTTTACCGGGGAGCTGTTTTTT. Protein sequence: CASREEGAQFTGELFF.

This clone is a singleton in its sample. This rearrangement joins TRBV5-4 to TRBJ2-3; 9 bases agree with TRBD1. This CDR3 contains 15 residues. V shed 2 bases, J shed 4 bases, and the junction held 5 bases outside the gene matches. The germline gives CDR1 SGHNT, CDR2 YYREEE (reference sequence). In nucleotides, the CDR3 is TGTGCCAGCAGCTTTAGGGGGACAGGGTCAGATACGCAGTATTTT. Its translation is CASSFRGTGSDTQYF.

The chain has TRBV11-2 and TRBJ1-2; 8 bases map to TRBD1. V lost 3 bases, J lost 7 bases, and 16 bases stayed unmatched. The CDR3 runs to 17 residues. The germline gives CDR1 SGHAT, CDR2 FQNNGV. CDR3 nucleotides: TGTGCCAGCAGCTTGATAACAGGGGGATCTCCTAAATCTGGCTACACCTTC. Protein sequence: CASSLITGGSPKSGYTF.

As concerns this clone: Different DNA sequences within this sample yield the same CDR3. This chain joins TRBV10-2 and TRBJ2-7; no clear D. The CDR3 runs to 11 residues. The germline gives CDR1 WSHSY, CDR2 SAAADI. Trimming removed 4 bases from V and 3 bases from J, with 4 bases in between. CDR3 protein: CASSGDYEQYF. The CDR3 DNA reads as TGCGCCAGCAGTGGAGACTACGAGCAGTACTTC.

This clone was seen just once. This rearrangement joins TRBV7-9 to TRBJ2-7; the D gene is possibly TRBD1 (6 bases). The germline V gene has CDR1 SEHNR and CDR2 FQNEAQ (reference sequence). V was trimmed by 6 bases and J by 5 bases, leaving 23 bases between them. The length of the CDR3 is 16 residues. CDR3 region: CASSYKPPGHLNEQYF. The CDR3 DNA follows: TGTGCCAGCAGTTACAAACCTCCGGGACACCTTAACGAGCAGTACTTC.

The CDR3 sequence is CSVVPGSYNEQFF. DNA of the CDR3: TGCAGCGTTGTCCCCGGTTCTTACAATGAGCAGTTCTTC. This chain joins TRBV29-1 and TRBJ2-1; D call uncertain. Trimming pared 4 bases from V and 4 bases from J, leaving 11 bases between. CDR3 length: 13 residues. In germline, CDR1 is SQVTM, CDR2 ANQGSEA.

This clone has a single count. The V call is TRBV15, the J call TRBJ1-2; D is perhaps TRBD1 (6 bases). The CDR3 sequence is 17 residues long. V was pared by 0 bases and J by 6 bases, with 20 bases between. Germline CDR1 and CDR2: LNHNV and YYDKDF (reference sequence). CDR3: CATSRDDGAQGGNGYTF. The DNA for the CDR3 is TGTGCCACCAGCAGAGATGACGGGGCACAGGGAGGGAATGGCTACACCTTC.